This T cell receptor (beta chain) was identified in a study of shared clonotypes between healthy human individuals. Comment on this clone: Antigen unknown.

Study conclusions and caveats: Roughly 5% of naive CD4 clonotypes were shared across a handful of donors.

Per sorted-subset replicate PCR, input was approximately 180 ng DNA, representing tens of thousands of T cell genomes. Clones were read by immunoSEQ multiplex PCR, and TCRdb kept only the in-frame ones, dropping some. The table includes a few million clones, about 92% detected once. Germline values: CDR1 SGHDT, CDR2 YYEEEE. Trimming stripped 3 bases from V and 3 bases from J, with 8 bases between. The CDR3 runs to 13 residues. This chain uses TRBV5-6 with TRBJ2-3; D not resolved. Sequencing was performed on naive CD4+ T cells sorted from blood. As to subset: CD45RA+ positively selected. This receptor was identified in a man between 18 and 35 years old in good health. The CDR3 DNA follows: TGTGCCAGCAGCTCTTCGGAGACAGATACGCAGTATTTT. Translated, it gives CASSSSETDTQYF.